The rows below give T cell receptor beta chains drawn from one sample of a study of blood T cells in healthy people across ages. From the 5' RACE reads, TCRdb called clonotypes with MiXCR, one entry per CDR3 protein. The sample holds approximately 700,000 distinct CDR3 sequences, about 30% seen once. The sample taken for sequencing was blood. All receptors come from a woman older than 75 in good health. Each CDR3 is given with its conserved first and last residue. D genes are given only for firm matches. Expanded clones get a size class; other rows say once, few or many, or leave the size out.

CDR3aa,CDR3nt,d_gene,j_gene,abundance,v_gene
CSVRAGGASNEQFF,TGCAGCGTGAGGGCAGGGGGCGCGAGCAATGAGCAGTTCTTC,TRBD1,TRBJ2-1,many,TRBV29-1
CASSGHSHYEQYF,TGCGCCAGCAGCGGACACTCACACTACGAGCAGTACTTC,-,TRBJ2-7,-,TRBV5-1
CASSLQYSDTQYF,TGTGCCAGCAGCTTGCAGTATTCAGATACGCAGTATTTT,-,TRBJ2-3,few,TRBV5-4
CASSSPGGGSWETQYF,TGTGCCAGCAGTTCCCCGGGGGGGGGGTCGTGGGAGACCCAGTACTTC,TRBD2,TRBJ2-5,many,TRBV12-3/TRBV12-4
CASSLRPGAEADTQYF,TGTGCCAGCAGCTTACGCCCGGGGGCAGAGGCAGATACGCAGTATTTT,-,TRBJ2-3,many,TRBV7-3
CASSLAGAGDQPQHF,TGTGCCAGCAGCTTAGCAGGGGCCGGGGATCAGCCCCAGCATTTT,-,TRBJ1-5,-,TRBV7-6
CASSLVTVNQPQHF,TGTGCCAGCAGCTTAGTAACAGTTAATCAGCCCCAGCATTTT,-,TRBJ1-5,few,TRBV7-2
CASSPSAGANEQYF,TGTGCTAGCAGCCCATCGGCCGGGGCCAACGAGCAGTACTTC,-,TRBJ2-7,many,TRBV7-7
CASSQEGTGSREDTQYF,TGCGCCAGCAGCCAAGAAGGGACAGGGTCCCGGGAAGATACGCAGTATTTT,TRBD1,TRBJ2-3,many,TRBV4-1
CSALLAGGRGTDTQYF,TGCAGTGCTTTATTAGCGGGGGGGCGGGGCACAGATACGCAGTATTTT,TRBD2,TRBJ2-3,once,TRBV20-1
CSAGSTGLGSYNEQFF,TGCAGTGCTGGAAGTACAGGGTTGGGGAGCTACAATGAGCAGTTCTTC,-,TRBJ2-1,-,TRBV20-1
CANGLSGNEQYF,TGTGCCAACGGTTTGAGCGGGAATGAGCAGTACTTC,TRBD2,TRBJ2-4,-,TRBV28
CASSYHSNYAEAFF,TGTGCCAGCAGTTACCATTCCAACTACGCTGAAGCTTTCTTT,-,TRBJ1-1,-,TRBV12-3/TRBV12-4
CASSQDPAGEVEQYF,TGTGCCAGCAGCCAAGATCCAGCGGGGGAGGTCGAGCAGTACTTC,TRBD2,TRBJ2-7,many,TRBV3-1
CASNRGRTATYEQYF,TGTGCCAGCAACCGCGGCCGGACAGCTACCTACGAGCAGTACTTC,-,TRBJ2-7,-,TRBV13
CANSLVASGNEQYF,TGTGCCAACAGCTTAGTGGCTAGCGGGAATGAGCAGTACTTC,TRBD2,TRBJ2-5,-,TRBV7-2
CASSPMLGQGNRNYGYTF,TGTGCCAGCAGCCCGATGTTAGGGCAGGGAAACCGAAACTATGGCTACACCTTC,-,TRBJ1-2,-,TRBV7-9
CASSLGEAGRKLFF,TGCGCCAGCAGCTTGGGGGAGGCTGGGCGAAAACTGTTTTTT,-,TRBJ1-4,-,TRBV5-1
CSAILAGATTDTQYF,TGCAGTGCTATACTAGCGGGGGCCACCACAGATACGCAGTATTTT,TRBD2,TRBJ2-3,many,TRBV20-1
CSVLSLTDTQYF,TGCAGCGTTCTGTCGCTCACAGATACGCAGTATTTT,-,TRBJ2-3,many,TRBV29-1
CASRIRDRGSYEQYF,TGTGCCAGCAGGATCCGGGACAGGGGGTCGTACGAGCAGTACTTC,TRBD1,TRBJ2-7,-,TRBV6-5
CASSPGLNEKLFF,TGTGCCAGCTCACCAGGGTTGAATGAAAAACTGTTTTTT,-,TRBJ1-4,few,TRBV18
CASSLKGSSLETQYF,TGTGCCAGCAGTTTAAAGGGGTCGAGTTTAGAGACCCAGTACTTC,-,TRBJ2-5,few,TRBV12-3/TRBV12-4
CASSQFQGANEQFF,TGCGCCAGCAGCCAATTCCAGGGTGCCAATGAGCAGTTCTTC,-,TRBJ2-1,-,TRBV7-2
CASSLGVGGSYNEQFF,TGTGCCAGCAGCTTAGGGGTAGGGGGCTCCTACAATGAGCAGTTCTTC,-,TRBJ2-1,many,TRBV7-9
CASGKRTGRQETQYF,TGTGCCAGCGGAAAGAGAACCGGGAGACAAGAGACCCAGTACTTC,-,TRBJ2-5,-,TRBV6-6
CSANGGRTTDTQYF,TGCAGTGCTAACGGGGGCCGGACGACAGATACGCAGTATTTT,-,TRBJ2-3,-,TRBV20-1
CASSLGQWDTQYF,TGTGCCAGCAGTTTGGGACAGTGGGATACGCAGTATTTT,TRBD1,TRBJ2-3,-,TRBV12-3/TRBV12-4
CASSISPAEGSPGTDTRYF,TGTGCCAGTAGTATATCTCCCGCGGAGGGCAGTCCGGGCACAGATACGCGGTATTTT,-,TRBJ2-3,-,TRBV19
CAWSVVPRFNEKLFF,TGTGCCTGGAGTGTAGTTCCGCGATTTAATGAAAAACTGTTTTTT,-,TRBJ1-4,-,TRBV30
CASSKGQVNTEAFF,TGTGCCAGTAGTAAGGGGCAGGTGAACACTGAAGCTTTCTTT,-,TRBJ1-1,-,TRBV19
CASRFTGYPSSFF,TGTGCCAGCAGATTTACAGGGTACCCCTCCTCTTTCTTT,-,TRBJ1-1,many,TRBV6-5
CASSDKVTGAGEQYF,TGCGCCAGCAGCGACAAAGTGACAGGGGCCGGCGAGCAGTACTTC,TRBD1,TRBJ2-7,many,TRBV5-1
CSARDMGLAGGSSYNEQFF,TGCAGTGCTAGAGATATGGGACTAGCGGGGGGAAGCTCCTACAATGAGCAGTTCTTC,TRBD2,TRBJ2-1,many,TRBV20-1
CAWSRPGQNTEAFF,TGTGCCTGGAGCAGACCGGGACAGAACACTGAAGCTTTCTTT,-,TRBJ1-1,-,TRBV30
CSATRSRGDEQFF,TGCAGCGCTACACGGAGCAGGGGGGATGAGCAGTTCTTC,-,TRBJ2-1,many,TRBV29-1
CASALRRPGFGETQYF,TGTGCCAGCGCCTTGCGGAGGCCCGGGTTTGGGGAGACCCAGTACTTC,-,TRBJ2-5,few,TRBV28
CSARDSLAGFSYEQYF,TGCAGTGCTAGAGATTCCCTAGCGGGGTTCTCCTACGAGCAGTACTTC,TRBD2,TRBJ2-7,many,TRBV20-1
CASSIRTVAKNIQYF,TGTGCCAGCTCTATCCGGACGGTAGCCAAAAACATTCAGTACTTC,-,TRBJ2-4,many,TRBV28
CASRPPDPPGELFF,TGTGCCAGCAGACCTCCGGACCCTCCCGGGGAGCTGTTTTTT,-,TRBJ2-2,few,TRBV28
CASSQDLDRGGYTF,TGTGCCAGCAGCCAAGATCTAGACAGGGGAGGCTACACCTTC,TRBD1,TRBJ1-2,many,TRBV3-1
CAWSGRAGYPYEQYF,TGTGCCTGGAGTGGCCGGGCGGGATACCCCTACGAGCAGTACTTC,-,TRBJ2-7,once,TRBV30
CAWTTSRGDQPQHF,TGTGCCTGGACCACTTCCAGGGGGGATCAGCCCCAGCATTTT,TRBD1,TRBJ1-5,few,TRBV30
CASSPGRTNSPLHF,TGTGCCAGCAGCCCGGGACGGACTAATTCACCCCTCCACTTT,-,TRBJ1-6,many,TRBV7-9
CARSQGAIAFF,TGTGCCAGGTCACAGGGGGCTATAGCTTTCTTT,TRBD1,TRBJ1-1,-,TRBV2